This entry lists 14 T cell receptor beta chains sequenced from one sample in a study of early T cells in non-severe SARS-CoV-2 infection (dated by TCRdb to about 2021). The library was prepared using 5' RACE. TCRdb records NextSeq 500 as the sequencer. TCRdb reran the public reads through fastp at Q25 and MiXCR, keeping productive beta chains. Each CDR3 protein appears once, grouped with its most common genes and DNA. Counted in this sample were about 36,000 distinct CDR3 sequences; roughly 6.8% of them appeared once. Roughly a quarter of the sample belongs to the ten largest clones. Here the sequenced sample was whole blood, taken at baseline. These TCRs come from an adult who was a healthcare worker with PCR-confirmed SARS-CoV-2 infection or an uninfected control (not recorded which).

This clonotype has only a few counts. The chain recombines TRBV10-3 with TRBJ1-5, with D perhaps matching TRBD1 (5 bases). Trimming pared 10 bases from V and 5 bases from J, leaving 15 bases between. The CDR3 length is 13 residues. Per germline, CDR1 ENHRY and CDR2 SYGVKD. The DNA of the CDR3 is TGTGCCAGCACTCCCAGGGACGATCAGCCCCAGCATTTT. Residues: CASTPRDDQPQHF.

This clonotype was counted at least ten times. V and J are TRBV7-9 and TRBJ2-3, with unresolved D. The CDR3 loop spans 11 amino acids. Trimming took off 3 bases at V and 4 bases at J, with 2 bases between the two ends. The germline V gene encodes CDR1 SEHNR and CDR2 FQNEAQ (reference sequence). CDR3: CASSFSDTQYF. The DNA for the CDR3 is TGTGCCAGCAGCTTTTCAGATACGCAGTATTTT. Filled out from reference TRBV7-9 and TRBJ2-3, the complete variable domain reads DTGVSQNPRHKITKRGQNVTFRCDPISEHNRLYWYRQTLGQGPEFLTYFQNEAQLEKSRLLSDRFSAERPKGSFSTLEIQRTEQGDSAMYLCASSFSDTQYFGPGTRLTVL.

This clonotype was picked up many times. The rearrangement uses TRBV7-8 and TRBJ1-2; tentatively, D is TRBD1 (6 bases). V lost 5 bases, J lost 2 bases, and 12 bases lay in between. CDR3 length: 14 amino acids. Germline V gene sequence: CDR1 SGHVS, CDR2 FQNEAQ. The CDR3 region is CASSPAGANYGYTF. CDR3 coding DNA: TGTGCCAGCAGCCCGGCGGGGGCGAACTATGGCTACACCTTC. Supplemented by reference TRBV7-8 and TRBJ1-2, the full variable domain reads GAGVSQSPRYKVAKRGQDVALRCDPISGHVSLFWYQQALGQGPEFLTYFQNEAQLDKSGLPSDRFFAERPEGSVSTLKIQRTQQEDSAVYLCASSPAGANYGYTFGSGTRLTVV.

The DNA of the CDR3 is TGTGCCAGCAGTTACTCGCTTGGCTACACCTTC. This sequence encodes CASSYSLGYTF. The rearrangement joins TRBV6-6 to TRBJ1-2; D is unclear. Trimming stripped 0 bases from V and 7 bases from J, with 3 bases between. Looked up from germline, CDR1 is MNHNY and CDR2 is SVGAGI (reference sequence). The CDR3 covers 11 residues.

There are many counts of this clonotype. This rearrangement joins TRBV11-2 to TRBJ1-2, with a tentative D call TRBD1 (5 bases). Germline CDR1 and CDR2: SGHAT and FQNNGV. V was cut by 6 bases and J by 4 bases, with 24 bases left in between. The CDR3 is 17 residues long. The CDR3 nucleotides are TGTGCCAGCAGATCTAATTCGCGACAGAGACATGCCTATGGCTACACCTTC. It translates to CASRSNSRQRHAYGYTF.

The chain couples TRBV20-1 to TRBJ1-2; D is perhaps TRBD1 (5 bases). V gave up 6 bases and J gave up 4 bases, with 18 bases separating them. In germline, CDR1 is DFQATT, CDR2 SNEGSKA (reference sequence). CDR3 length: 14 amino acids. The DNA of the CDR3 is TGCAGTGCCGTTACCCGACGGGGGTTCTATGGCTACACCTTC. Amino acids: CSAVTRRGFYGYTF.

This clonotype was recorded many times. The chain carries TRBV12-3 or TRBV12-4 and TRBJ1-5; the match to TRBD1 covers 9 bases. V was clipped by 6 bases and J by 7 bases; unmatched bases: 10. This CDR3 has 15 amino acids. CDR3 sequence reads: CASRPGTGSGQPQHF. In DNA form, the CDR3 reads TGTGCCAGCAGACCCGGGACAGGGAGTGGGCAGCCCCAGCATTTT.

This clonotype was observed a few times. The chain couples TRBV28 to TRBJ2-3; TRBD2 aligns across 9 bases. The CDR3 spans 15 residues. Germline V lookup: CDR1 MDHEN, CDR2 SYDVKM. The V gene end was trimmed by 2 bases and the J gene end by 8 bases; junction bases not matched to a gene: 8. CDR3 bases: TGTGCCAGCAGTTTAGGGAGACTAGCGGTTGGTACGCAGTATTTT. It yields the protein CASSLGRLAVGTQYF.

The chain has TRBV25-1 and TRBJ1-5; no firm D call. Looked up from germline, CDR1 is MGHDK and CDR2 is SYGVNS. This CDR3 is 14 amino acids long. V dropped 3 bases and J dropped 0 bases, with 6 bases sitting between them. The CDR3 spells CASSEDNSNQPQHF. CDR3 DNA sequence: TGTGCCAGCAGTGAGGATAATAGCAATCAGCCCCAGCATTTT.

The chain is built from TRBV19 and TRBJ2-5; D not resolved. Germline values: CDR1 LNHDA, CDR2 SQIVND (reference sequence). This CDR3 is 12 amino acids long. The germline V and J ends were trimmed by 2 bases and 4 bases, with 5 bases remaining between them. CDR3: CASSIRSETQYF. The DNA of the CDR3 is TGTGCCAGTAGTATAAGGTCAGAGACCCAGTACTTC.

This clonotype was seen ten or more times. The V gene is TRBV28, the J gene TRBJ2-5; D uncertain. V lost 5 bases and J lost 0, with 19 bases in between. The CDR3 extends over 17 amino acids. Germline V gives CDR1 MDHEN, CDR2 SYDVKM. CDR3 in DNA: TGTGCCAGCAGTCCTCCGAACGGCCTCATGTACCAAGAGACCCAGTACTTC. As protein: CASSPPNGLMYQETQYF.

At least ten counts were recorded for this clonotype. The DNA for the CDR3 is TGTGCCAGCAGCATGAGGGAGACCCAGTACTTC. Translation gives CASSMRETQYF. The V gene is TRBV7-9, the J gene TRBJ2-5; D not certain. This CDR3 has 11 amino acids. Per the germline V gene, CDR1 is SEHNR and CDR2 is FQNEAQ (reference sequence). V was trimmed by 5 bases and J by 5 bases, leaving 6 bases between them.

In its sample, this clonotype was seen many times. This chain links TRBV5-4 with TRBJ2-2; unclear D gene. There are 15 residues in the CDR3. Germline CDR1 is SGHNT and CDR2 is YYREEE (reference sequence). The V gene lost 0 bases and the J gene lost 6 bases, with 12 bases spanning the gap. CDR3 loop: CASSLVGSQAGELFF. CDR3 DNA: TGTGCCAGCAGCTTGGTAGGGTCCCAGGCCGGGGAGCTGTTTTTT. The full variable domain, rest sourced from reference TRBV5-4 and TRBJ2-2, is ETGVTQSPTHLIKTRGQQVTLRCSSQSGHNTVSWYQQALGQGPQFIFQYYREEENGRGNFPPRFSGLQFPNYSSELNVNALELDDSALYLCASSLVGSQAGELFFGEGSRLTVL.

This clonotype was picked up many times. This chain joins TRBV7-6 and TRBJ2-7; no definite D call. The CDR3 has 13 amino acids. CDR1 SGHVS and CDR2 FNYEAQ come from the germline V gene. V shed 1 base and J shed 1 base, with 5 bases lying between them. The CDR3 protein is CASSLGPSYEQYF. CDR3 nucleotide sequence: TGTGCCAGCAGCTTAGGGCCGTCCTACGAGCAGTACTTC.